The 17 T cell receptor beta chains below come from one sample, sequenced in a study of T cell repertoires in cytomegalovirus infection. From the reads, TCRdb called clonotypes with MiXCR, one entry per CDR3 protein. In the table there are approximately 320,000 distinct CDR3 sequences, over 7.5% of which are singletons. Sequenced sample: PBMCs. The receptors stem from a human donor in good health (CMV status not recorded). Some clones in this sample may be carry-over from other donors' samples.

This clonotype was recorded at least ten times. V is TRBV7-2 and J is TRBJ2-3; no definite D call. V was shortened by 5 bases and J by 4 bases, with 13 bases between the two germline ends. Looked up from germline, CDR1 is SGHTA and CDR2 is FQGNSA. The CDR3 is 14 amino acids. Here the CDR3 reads CASSPRSTSDTQYF. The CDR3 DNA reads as TGTGCCAGCAGCCCGCGGAGTACTTCAGATACGCAGTATTTT.

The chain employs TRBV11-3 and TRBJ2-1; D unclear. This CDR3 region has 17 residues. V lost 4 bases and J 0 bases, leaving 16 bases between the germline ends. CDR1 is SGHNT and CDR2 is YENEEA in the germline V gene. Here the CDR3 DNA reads TGTGCCAGCAGCTCCTTTGGCGGCTCTAGCTCCTACAATGAGCAGTTCTTC. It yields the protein CASSSFGGSSSYNEQFF.

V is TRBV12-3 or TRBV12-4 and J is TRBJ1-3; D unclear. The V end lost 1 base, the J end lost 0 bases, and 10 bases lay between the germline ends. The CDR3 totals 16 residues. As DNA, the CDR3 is TGTGCCAGCAGTTTAGGTTTTGCGGACTCTGGAAACACCATATATTTT. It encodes CASSLGFADSGNTIYF.

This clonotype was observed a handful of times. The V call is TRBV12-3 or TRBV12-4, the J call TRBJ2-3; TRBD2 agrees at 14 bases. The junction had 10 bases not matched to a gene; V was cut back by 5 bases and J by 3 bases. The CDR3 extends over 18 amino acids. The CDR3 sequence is CASSHRGLAGAWTDTQYF. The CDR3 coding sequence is TGTGCCAGCAGTCACCGGGGACTAGCGGGGGCCTGGACAGATACGCAGTATTTT.

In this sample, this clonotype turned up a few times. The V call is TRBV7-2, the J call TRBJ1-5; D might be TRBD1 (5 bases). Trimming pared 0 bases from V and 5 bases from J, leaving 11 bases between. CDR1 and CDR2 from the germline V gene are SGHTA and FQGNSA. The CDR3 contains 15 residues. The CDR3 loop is CASSLASGRDQPQHF. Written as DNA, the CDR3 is TGTGCCAGCAGCTTAGCCTCGGGACGAGATCAGCCCCAGCATTTT. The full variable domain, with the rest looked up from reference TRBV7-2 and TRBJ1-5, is GAGVSQSPSNKVTEKGKDVELRCDPISGHTALYWYRQSLGQGLEFLIYFQGNSAPDKSGLPSDRFSAERTGGSVSTLTIQRTQQEDSAVYLCASSLASGRDQPQHFGDGTRLSIL.

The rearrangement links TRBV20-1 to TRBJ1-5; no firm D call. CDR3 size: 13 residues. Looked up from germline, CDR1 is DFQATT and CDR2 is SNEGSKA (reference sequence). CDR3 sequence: CSANGRGNQPQHF. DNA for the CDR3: TGCAGCGCGAACGGGCGCGGCAATCAGCCCCAGCATTTT.

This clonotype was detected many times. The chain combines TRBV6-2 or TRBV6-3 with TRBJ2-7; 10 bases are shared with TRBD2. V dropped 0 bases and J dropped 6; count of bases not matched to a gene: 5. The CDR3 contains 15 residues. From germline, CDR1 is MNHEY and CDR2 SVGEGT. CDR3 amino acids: CASSYSDSGRIEQYF. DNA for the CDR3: TGTGCCAGCAGTTACTCTGATAGCGGGAGGATCGAGCAGTACTTC.

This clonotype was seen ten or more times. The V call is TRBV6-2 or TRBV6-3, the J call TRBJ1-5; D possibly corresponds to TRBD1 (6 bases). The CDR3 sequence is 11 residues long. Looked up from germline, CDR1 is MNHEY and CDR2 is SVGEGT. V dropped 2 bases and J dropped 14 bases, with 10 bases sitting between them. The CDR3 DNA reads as TGTGCCAGCAGTTACAACAGGGTGAAGCATTTT. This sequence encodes CASSYNRVKHF.

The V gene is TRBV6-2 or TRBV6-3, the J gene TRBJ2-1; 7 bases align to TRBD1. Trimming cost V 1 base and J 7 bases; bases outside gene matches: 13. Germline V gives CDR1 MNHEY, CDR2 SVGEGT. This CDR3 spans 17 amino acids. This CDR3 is CASSYYKGGLGANEQFF. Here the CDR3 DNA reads TGTGCCAGCAGTTACTACAAAGGGGGCTTGGGCGCTAATGAGCAGTTCTTC.

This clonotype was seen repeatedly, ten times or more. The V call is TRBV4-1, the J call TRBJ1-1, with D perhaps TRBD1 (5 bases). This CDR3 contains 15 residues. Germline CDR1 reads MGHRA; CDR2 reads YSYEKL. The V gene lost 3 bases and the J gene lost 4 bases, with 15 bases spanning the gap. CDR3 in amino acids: CASSHHTVGGTEAFF. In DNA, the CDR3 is TGCGCCAGCAGCCACCACACGGTCGGGGGCACTGAAGCTTTCTTT.

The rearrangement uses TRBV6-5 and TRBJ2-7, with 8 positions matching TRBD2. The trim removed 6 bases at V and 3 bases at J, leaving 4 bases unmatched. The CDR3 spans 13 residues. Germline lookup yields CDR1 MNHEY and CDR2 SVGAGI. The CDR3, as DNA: TGTGCCAGCAGCCGGGGGGGCGTCTACGAGCAGTACTTC. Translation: CASSRGGVYEQYF.

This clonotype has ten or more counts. The CDR3 DNA is TGTGCCAGCAGCTTAGAAGGGTTAGCGGGGGCCCTAAGCACAGATACGCAGTATTTT. This sequence encodes CASSLEGLAGALSTDTQYF. The gene calls are TRBV7-8 and TRBJ2-3; 9 positions agree with TRBD2. CDR3 length equals 19 residues. V shed 1 base, J shed 0 bases, and the junction held 11 bases outside the gene matches. CDR1 is SGHVS and CDR2 is FQNEAQ in the germline V gene.

The chain's CDR3 is CASSWGGRGRSGANVLTF. The CDR3 region has the DNA TGTGCCAGCAGTTGGGGAGGTAGGGGCCGATCTGGGGCCAACGTCCTGACTTTC. The V call is TRBV27, the J call TRBJ2-6; maybe TRBD2 (6 bases). V lost 4 bases, J lost 1 base, and 17 bases lay in between. The CDR3 extends over 18 amino acids. CDR1 and CDR2 from the germline V gene are MNHEY and SMNVEV (reference sequence).

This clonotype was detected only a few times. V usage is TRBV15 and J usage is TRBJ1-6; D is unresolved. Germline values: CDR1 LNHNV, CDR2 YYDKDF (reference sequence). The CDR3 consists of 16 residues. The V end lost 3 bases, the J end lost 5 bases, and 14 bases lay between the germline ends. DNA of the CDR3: TGTGCCACCAGCAGGGCGGCGAGAACACATAATTCACCCCTCCACTTT. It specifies CATSRAARTHNSPLHF.

DNA of the CDR3: TGTGCCAGCAGCCCCCGACAGGACACCTACGAGCAGTACTTC. Amino acids: CASSPRQDTYEQYF. The chain uses TRBV11-1 and TRBJ2-7; D possibly corresponds to TRBD1 (6 bases). Germline CDR1 is SGHAT and CDR2 is FQDESV (reference sequence). Between the trimmed V and J ends, which lost 5 bases and 2 bases, there was a span of 13 bases. CDR3 size: 14 residues.

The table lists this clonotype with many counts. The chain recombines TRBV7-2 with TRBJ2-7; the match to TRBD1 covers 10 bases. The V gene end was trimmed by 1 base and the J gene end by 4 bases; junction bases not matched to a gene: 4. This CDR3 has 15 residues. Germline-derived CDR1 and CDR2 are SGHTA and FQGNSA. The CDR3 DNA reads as TGTGCCAGCAGCTTAGGAGGGACAGGGGTGTACGAGCAGTACTTC. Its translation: CASSLGGTGVYEQYF.

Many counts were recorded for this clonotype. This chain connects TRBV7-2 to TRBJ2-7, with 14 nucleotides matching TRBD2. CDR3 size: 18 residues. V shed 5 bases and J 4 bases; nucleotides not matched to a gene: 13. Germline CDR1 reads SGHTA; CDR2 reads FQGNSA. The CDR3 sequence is CASSSTTSGGAYGYEQYF. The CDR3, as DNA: TGTGCCAGCAGCAGTACGACTAGCGGGGGGGCCTACGGGTACGAGCAGTACTTC.